This TCR beta chain was documented in a study of cytomegalovirus exposure and HLA in healthy donors. Study-level results: Rare TCR sequences predominated, though certain public TCRs were found in many donors. Fewer N-insertions (relative to the approximately 700-donor mean) were reportedly seen in an Asian-associated ancestry cluster in a later analysis. An analysis was carried out at a later point. It showed that HLA-associated TCR beta chains were more clonally expanded than equally common non-associated chains.

Use of 60 Vbeta and 13 Jbeta primers characterized the PCR. Assay used: immunoSEQ multiplex PCR; TCRdb lists only in-frame clones, some missing. The sample shows 120,000 or so clones, around 80% of them seen only once. Concerning this clone itself: What it binds is not known.

Germline assignment: CDR1 SQVTM and CDR2 ANQGSEA. The CDR3 length is 15 residues. The V gene lost 6 bases and the J gene lost 2 bases, with 17 bases spanning the gap. The clonotype originates from a woman between 45 and 65 years old in good health and CMV-seropositive. The source material was PBMCs. The chain joins TRBV29-1 to TRBJ1-5; D is unclear. The CDR3 loop reads CSVVIANRGNQPQHF. The CDR3 DNA reads as TGCAGCGTCGTTATCGCAAACCGGGGCAATCAGCCCCAGCATTTT.